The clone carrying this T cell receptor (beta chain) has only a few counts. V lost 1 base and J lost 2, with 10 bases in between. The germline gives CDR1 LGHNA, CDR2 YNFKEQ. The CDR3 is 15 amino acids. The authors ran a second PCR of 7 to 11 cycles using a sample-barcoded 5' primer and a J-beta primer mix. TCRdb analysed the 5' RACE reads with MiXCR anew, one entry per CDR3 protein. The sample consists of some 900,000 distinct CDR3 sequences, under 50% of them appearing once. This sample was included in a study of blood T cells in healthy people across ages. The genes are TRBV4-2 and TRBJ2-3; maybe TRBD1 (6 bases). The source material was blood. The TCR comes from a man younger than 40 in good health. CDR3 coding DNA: TGTGCCAGCAGCCAAGTGGGACAACCCACAGATACGCAGTATTTT. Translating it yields CASSQVGQPTDTQYF.